The clone carrying this T cell receptor (beta chain) was found a few times. The antigen is not known. Trimming cost V 6 bases and J 8 bases; bases outside gene matches: 0. Per the germline V gene, CDR1 is LNHDA and CDR2 is SQIVND (reference sequence). The CDR3 contains 13 residues. Patients had blood sampled at baseline and again on cycle 4 day 1 and cycle 7 day 1. This sample was included in a study of OX40 agonist ivuxolimab in advanced cancers. In the study overall: Patients were treated with ivuxolimab, an agonistic anti-OX40 (CD134) antibody.

Clones were sequenced by immunoSEQ multiplex PCR, and TCRdb holds only the in-frame ones, with some missing. The profile shows approximately 68,000 clones, approximately 92% of them singletons. General observations from the study: CD4+ and CD8+ blood T cells expanded clonally by week 6 at 0.1 to 3.0 mg/kg.

This receptor was taken from an adult with an advanced solid tumor such as melanoma, head and neck, liver or kidney cancer. The source material was CD4+ or CD8+ T cells sorted from blood, sampled in a trial of the OX40 agonist ivuxolimab. This sequence joins TRBV19 and TRBJ1-6; 11 bases map to TRBD1. The CDR3 sequence: CASRDRGHSPLHF. CDR3 in DNA: TGTGCCAGTAGGGACAGGGGGCATTCACCCCTCCACTTT.